This T cell receptor beta chain was profiled in a study of CD8+ T cells in alopecia areata (dated by TCRdb to between 2017 and 2018). Regarding the research as a whole: Treated patients were enrolled in an open-label pilot trial of oral tofacitinib, 5 to 10 mg twice daily, for moderate-to-severe alopecia areata. Clonality in the scalp was compared among normal scalp (n=4), patchy alopecia areata scalp (n=8), and alopecia totalis/universalis scalp (n=8). Human TCRbeta sequencing covered scalp tissue and sorted CD4+ and CD8+ peripheral blood T cells from patchy and totalis/universalis alopecia areata patients and healthy controls. Patients on tofacitinib were biopsied at baseline and after 4 and 24 weeks of treatment, and several of the patients also had a later scalp biopsy. In treated patients, disease severity was measured using the SALT score, which gives the percentage of scalp surface area affected. Tofacitinib was administered for 6 to 18 months, and 6 months of follow-up off drug were then conducted to assess delayed response and recurrence. RNA came from the PAXgene miRNA kit for fixed scalp, the miRNeasy kit for PBMCs, and the RNeasy kit for mouse skin. High-throughput TCRbeta sequencing was used to examine T cell clonal expansion in alopecia areata in both the C3H/HeJ mouse model and human patients. immunoSEQ multiplex PCR using 35 Vbeta forward primers and 13 Jbeta reverse primers was used to amplify TCRbeta CDR3 regions.

The CDR3 holds 11 amino acids from the cysteine to the phenylalanine. Of the read, only the CDR3 DNA is kept; its 33 bases are in frame from base 1. At the junction V is shortened by 6 bases and J by 3 bases, with 4 bases in between. Per the germline V gene, KGHSH is the CDR1 and LQKENI is the CDR2. To prepare the library, the immunoSEQ multiplex PCR assay was applied. To provide template for TCR sequencing, every sample had RNA extracted and reverse transcribed into cDNA. SuperScript III was used for first-strand cDNA synthesis, primed with a 2:1 mix of oligo-dT and random hexamers. A synthetic immune receptor repertoire was used to assess amplification bias, and residual bias was removed computationally. Per the source publication's procedure: Raw reads were preprocessed for error removal, and CDR3 was defined according to IMGT conventions as running from the conserved cysteine to phenylalanine. Clonality was calculated as 1 minus Shannon entropy normalized by log2 of the number of productive unique TCRs. Whether each scalp clone was CD4 or CD8 was inferred by checking scalp TCRbeta sequences against the CD4 and CD8 repertoires from sorted blood. In TCRdb, the immuneACCESS table is reduced to in-frame sequences with V and J assigned. These tables do not hold every clone; where another copy was compared, an unresolved V gene accounts for under half, and the others remain unexplained. V, J and clone size were drawn from that table, and D and trimming were deduced from the DNA. Present in this sample are about 250,000 clones, roughly 60% of which were seen just once. The ten largest clones add up to roughly 0.88% of the sample.

Overall results and qualifications from the work: Compared with normal scalp, lesional scalp had higher clonality and more expanded CD8+ clones, particularly in alopecia totalis/universalis, a pattern that suggests antigenic drive. Scalp clonality and the number of expanded CD8+ clones among the top 100 scalp clones were significantly decreased by tofacitinib. Shared TCR sequences between patients were less evident than in mice, which may be partly attributable to HLA diversity in the patient population. Unlike mouse skin, which is dominated by gammadelta T cells, normal human skin has resident alphabeta T cells that are also sequenced, and this complicates analysis of the scalp TCR repertoire. The treated cohort was small, with a single nonresponder, so links between baseline CD8+ expansion and response need larger studies. During tofacitinib treatment, many expanded lesional clones stuck around in both scalp and blood, and this persistence may partly explain why relapse happens after treatment is stopped.

A note on this clone: It has no known antigen specificity. No much larger clonotype is one base removed from it; base qualities were not supplied.

The treatment or condition label here, explained by the study, means: oral pan-JAK inhibitor, 5-10 mg twice daily. Lesional scalp punch biopsies and peripheral blood were collected from alopecia areata patients. After PBMCs were isolated by density centrifugation and stained for CD3, CD4 and CD8, a FACSAria was used to sort CD4+ and CD8+ T cells. The receptor comes from a human donor with alopecia areata. The rearrangement joined TRBV18 to TRBJ2-3; the D gene lacks a confident call. The sequenced sample was CD4+ T cells sorted from blood, obtained around week 54, from a patient treated with tofacitinib. The CDR3 protein: CASSQTDTQYF. DNA sequence: TGTGCCAGCTCTCAGACAGATACGCAGTATTTT. Reference TRBV18 and TRBJ2-3 proteins supply the regions before and after the CDR3; the full variable domain is: NAGVMQNPRHLVRRRGQEARLRCSPMKGHSHVYWYRQLPEEGLKFMVYLQKENIIDESGMPKERFSAEFPKEGPSILRIQQVVRGDSAAYFCASSQTDTQYFGPGTRLTVL.